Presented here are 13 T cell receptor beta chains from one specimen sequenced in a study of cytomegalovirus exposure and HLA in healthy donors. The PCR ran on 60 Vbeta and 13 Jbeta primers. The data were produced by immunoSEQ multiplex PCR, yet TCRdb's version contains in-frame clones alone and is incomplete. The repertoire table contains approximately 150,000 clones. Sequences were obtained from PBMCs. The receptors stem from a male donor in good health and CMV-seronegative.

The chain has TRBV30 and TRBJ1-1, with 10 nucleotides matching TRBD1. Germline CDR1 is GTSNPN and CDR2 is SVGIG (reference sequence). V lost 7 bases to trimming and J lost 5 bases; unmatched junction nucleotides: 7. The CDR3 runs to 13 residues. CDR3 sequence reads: CAYLPGQGTEAFF. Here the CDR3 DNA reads TGTGCCTACCTGCCGGGACAGGGGACTGAAGCTTTCTTT.

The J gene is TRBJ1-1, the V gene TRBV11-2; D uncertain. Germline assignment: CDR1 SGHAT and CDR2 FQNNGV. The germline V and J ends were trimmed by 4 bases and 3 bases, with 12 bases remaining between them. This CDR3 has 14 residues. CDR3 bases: TGTGCCAGCAGCTCGGTGGTGAGGGACACTGAAGCTTTCTTT. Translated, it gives CASSSVVRDTEAFF.

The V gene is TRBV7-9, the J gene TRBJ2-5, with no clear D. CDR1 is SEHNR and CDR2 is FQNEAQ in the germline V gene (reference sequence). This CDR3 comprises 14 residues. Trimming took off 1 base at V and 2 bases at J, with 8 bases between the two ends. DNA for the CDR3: TGTGCCAGCAGCTTAGTGGCTTCTCAAGAGACCCAGTACTTC. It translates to CASSLVASQETQYF.

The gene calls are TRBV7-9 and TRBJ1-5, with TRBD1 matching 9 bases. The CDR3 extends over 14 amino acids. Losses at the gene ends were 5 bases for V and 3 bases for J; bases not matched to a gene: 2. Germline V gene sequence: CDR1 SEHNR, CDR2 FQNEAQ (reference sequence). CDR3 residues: CASSGDRVNQPQHF. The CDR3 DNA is TGTGCCAGCAGCGGGGACAGGGTCAATCAGCCCCAGCATTTT.

The CDR3 reads CSVGQGYTGELFF. CDR3 sequence (DNA): TGCAGCGTTGGACAGGGTTACACCGGGGAGCTGTTTTTT. The chain couples TRBV29-1 to TRBJ2-2; 7 positions match TRBD1. This CDR3 comprises 13 residues. Germline CDR1 reads SQVTM; CDR2 reads ANQGSEA. Trimming removed 4 bases from V and 3 bases from J; junction bases left unmatched: 2.

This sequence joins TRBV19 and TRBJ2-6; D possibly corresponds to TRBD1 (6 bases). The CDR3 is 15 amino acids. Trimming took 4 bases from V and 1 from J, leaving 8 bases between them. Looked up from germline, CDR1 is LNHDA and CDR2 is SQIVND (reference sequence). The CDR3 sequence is CASSTQGSGANVLTF. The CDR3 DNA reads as TGTGCCAGTAGTACCCAGGGGTCTGGGGCCAACGTCCTGACTTTC. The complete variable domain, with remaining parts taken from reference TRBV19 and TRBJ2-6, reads DGGITQSPKYLFRKEGQNVTLSCEQNLNHDAMYWYRQDPGQGLRLIYYSQIVNDFQKGDIAEGYSVSREKKESFPLTVTSAQKNPTAFYLCASSTQGSGANVLTFGAGSRLTVL.

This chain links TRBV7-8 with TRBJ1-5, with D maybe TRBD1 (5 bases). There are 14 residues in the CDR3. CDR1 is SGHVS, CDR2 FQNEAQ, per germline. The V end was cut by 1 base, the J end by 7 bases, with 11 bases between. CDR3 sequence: CASSLDQGRQPQHF. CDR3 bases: TGTGCCAGCAGCTTAGATCAGGGAAGGCAGCCCCAGCATTTT. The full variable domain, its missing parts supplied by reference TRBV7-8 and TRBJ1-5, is GAGVSQSPRYKVAKRGQDVALRCDPISGHVSLFWYQQALGQGPEFLTYFQNEAQLDKSGLPSDRFFAERPEGSVSTLKIQRTQQEDSAVYLCASSLDQGRQPQHFGDGTRLSIL.

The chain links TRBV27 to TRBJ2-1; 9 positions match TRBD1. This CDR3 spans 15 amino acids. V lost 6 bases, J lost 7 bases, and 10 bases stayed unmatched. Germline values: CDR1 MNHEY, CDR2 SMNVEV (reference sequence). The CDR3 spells CASRPGTGSQNEQFF. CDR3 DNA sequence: TGTGCCAGCAGGCCCGGGACAGGGTCTCAAAATGAGCAGTTCTTC.

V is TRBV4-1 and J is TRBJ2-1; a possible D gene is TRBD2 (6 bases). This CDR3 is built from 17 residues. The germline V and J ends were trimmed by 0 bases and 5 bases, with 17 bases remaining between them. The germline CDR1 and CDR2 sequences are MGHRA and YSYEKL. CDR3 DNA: TGCGCCAGCAGCCAAGACCCCTGGGGACTCCCCGACAATGAGCAGTTCTTC. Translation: CASSQDPWGLPDNEQFF.

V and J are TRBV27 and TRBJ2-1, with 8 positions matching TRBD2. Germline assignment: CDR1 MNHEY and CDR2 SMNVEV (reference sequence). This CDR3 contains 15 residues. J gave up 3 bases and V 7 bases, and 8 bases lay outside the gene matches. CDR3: CASTPVGTSYNEQFF. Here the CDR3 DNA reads TGTGCCAGCACCCCAGTGGGGACTAGCTACAATGAGCAGTTCTTC.

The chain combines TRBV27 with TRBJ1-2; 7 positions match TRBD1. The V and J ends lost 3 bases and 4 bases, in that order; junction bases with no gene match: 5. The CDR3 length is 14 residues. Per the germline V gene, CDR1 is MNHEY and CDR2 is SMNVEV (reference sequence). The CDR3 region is CASSLAGGLYGYTF. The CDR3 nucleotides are TGTGCCAGCAGTTTGGCAGGGGGTCTCTATGGCTACACCTTC.

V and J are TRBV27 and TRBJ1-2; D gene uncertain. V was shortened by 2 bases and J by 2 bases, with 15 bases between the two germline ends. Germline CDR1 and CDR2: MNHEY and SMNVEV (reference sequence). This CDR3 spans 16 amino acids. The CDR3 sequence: CASSLGEGRLNYGYTF. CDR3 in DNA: TGTGCCAGCAGTTTAGGAGAAGGGAGGTTAAACTATGGCTACACCTTC.

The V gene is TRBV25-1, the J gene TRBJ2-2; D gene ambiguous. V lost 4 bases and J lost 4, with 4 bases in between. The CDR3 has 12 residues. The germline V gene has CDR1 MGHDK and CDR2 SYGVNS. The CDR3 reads CASSVATGELFF. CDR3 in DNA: TGTGCCAGCAGTGTGGCCACCGGGGAGCTGTTTTTT.